This T cell receptor beta chain was identified in a study of regulatory T cells in long-lasting Graves disease. Sample time point: persistent/refractory GD, antithyroid drugs over 5 years with positive TRAb. Extracted PBMC RNA gave rise to the TCR library. For TCR beta, libraries came from iRepertoire HTBI primers and Arm-PCR of CDR3 regions. TCRdb reanalysed the multiplex PCR reads using MiXCR and keeps one entry per CDR3 protein. This table has around 300,000 distinct CDR3 sequences, approximately 20% appearing once. V was clipped by 2 bases and J by 1 base; unmatched bases: 4. This CDR3 spans 15 amino acids. Per the germline V gene, CDR1 is SGHDT and CDR2 is YYEEEE.

Here the sequenced sample was peripheral blood mononuclear cells (PBMCs), taken when the disease was refractory, from a patient treated with antithyroid drugs. The clonotype originates from a female donor with Graves disease. This sequence joins TRBV5-6 and TRBJ1-2; 8 bases agree with TRBD1. CDR3 protein: CASSFPGQGNYGYTF. In DNA form, the CDR3 reads TGTGCCAGCAGCTTCCCCGGACAGGGTAACTATGGCTACACCTTC.